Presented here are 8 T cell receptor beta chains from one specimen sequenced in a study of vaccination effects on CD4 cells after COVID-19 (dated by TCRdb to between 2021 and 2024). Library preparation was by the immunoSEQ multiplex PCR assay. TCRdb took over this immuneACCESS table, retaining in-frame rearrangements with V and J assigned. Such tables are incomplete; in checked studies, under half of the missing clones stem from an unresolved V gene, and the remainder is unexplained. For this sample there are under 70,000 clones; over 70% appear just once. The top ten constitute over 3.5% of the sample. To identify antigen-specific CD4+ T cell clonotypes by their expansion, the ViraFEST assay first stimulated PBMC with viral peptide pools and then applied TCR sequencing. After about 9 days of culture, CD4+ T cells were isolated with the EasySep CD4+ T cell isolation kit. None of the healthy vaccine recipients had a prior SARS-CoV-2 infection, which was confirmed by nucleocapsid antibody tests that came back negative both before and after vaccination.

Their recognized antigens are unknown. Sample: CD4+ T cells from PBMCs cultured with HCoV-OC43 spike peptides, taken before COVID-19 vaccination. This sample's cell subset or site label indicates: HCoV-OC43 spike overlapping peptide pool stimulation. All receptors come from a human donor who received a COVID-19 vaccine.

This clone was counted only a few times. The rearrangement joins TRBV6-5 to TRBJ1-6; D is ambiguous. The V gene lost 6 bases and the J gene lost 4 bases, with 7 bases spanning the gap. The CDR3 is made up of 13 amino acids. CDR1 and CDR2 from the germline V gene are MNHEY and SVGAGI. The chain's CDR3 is CASSRTYNSPLHF. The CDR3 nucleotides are TGTGCCAGCAGCCGTACGTATAATTCACCCCTCCACTTT.

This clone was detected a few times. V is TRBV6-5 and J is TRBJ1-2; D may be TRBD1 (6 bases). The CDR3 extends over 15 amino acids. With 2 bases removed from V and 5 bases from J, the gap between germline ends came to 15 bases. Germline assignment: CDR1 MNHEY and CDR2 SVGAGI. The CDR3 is CASSYLRGAGYGYTF. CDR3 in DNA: TGTGCCAGCAGTTACCTACGGGGGGCTGGATATGGCTACACCTTC.

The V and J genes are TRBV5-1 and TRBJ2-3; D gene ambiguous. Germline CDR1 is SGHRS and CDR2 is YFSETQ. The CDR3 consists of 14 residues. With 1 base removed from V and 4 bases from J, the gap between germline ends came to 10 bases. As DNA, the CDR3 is TGCGCCAGCAGCTTGTGGCTAGGGCCAGATACGCAGTATTTT. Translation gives CASSLWLGPDTQYF.

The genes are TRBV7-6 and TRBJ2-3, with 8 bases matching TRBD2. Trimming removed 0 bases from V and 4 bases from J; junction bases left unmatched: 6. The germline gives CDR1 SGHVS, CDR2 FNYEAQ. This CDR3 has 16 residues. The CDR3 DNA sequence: TGTGCCAGCAGCTTAGCTCTCGGGGGGGCCGCAGATACGCAGTATTTT. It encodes CASSLALGGAADTQYF.

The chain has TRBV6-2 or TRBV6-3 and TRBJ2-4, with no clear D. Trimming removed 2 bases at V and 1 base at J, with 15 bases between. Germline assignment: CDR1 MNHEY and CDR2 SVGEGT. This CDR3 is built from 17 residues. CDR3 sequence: CASSYRHQNDAKNIQYF. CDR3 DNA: TGTGCCAGCAGTTACAGACACCAAAACGATGCCAAAAACATTCAGTACTTC.

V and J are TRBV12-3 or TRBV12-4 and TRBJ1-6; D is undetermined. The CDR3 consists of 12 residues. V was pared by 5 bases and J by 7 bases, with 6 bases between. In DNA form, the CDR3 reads TGTGCCAGCAGTAGGTGGAATTCACCCCTCCACTTT. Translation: CASSRWNSPLHF.

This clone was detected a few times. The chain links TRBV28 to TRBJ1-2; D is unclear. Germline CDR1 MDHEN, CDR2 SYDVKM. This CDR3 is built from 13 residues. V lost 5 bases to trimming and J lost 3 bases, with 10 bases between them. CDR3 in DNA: TGTGCCAGCAGTAGGAGCTTTGACTATGGCTACACCTTC. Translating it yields CASSRSFDYGYTF.

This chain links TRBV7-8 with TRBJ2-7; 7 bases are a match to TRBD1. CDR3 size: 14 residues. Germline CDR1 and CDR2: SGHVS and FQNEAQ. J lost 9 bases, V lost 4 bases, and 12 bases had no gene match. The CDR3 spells CASSSTPLGGVQYV. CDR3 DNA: TGTGCCAGCAGCTCCACCCCCCTAGGGGGCGTGCAGTACGTC.